Following are 27 T cell receptor beta chains from one sample sequenced in a study of CD4+ T cells in melanoma. Sequencing was performed with immunoSEQ multiplex PCR; in TCRdb, only in-frame clones are kept and a portion is missing. In the table there are roughly 140,000 clones, roughly 91% of which are singletons. The receptor source for this set is a human donor with melanoma.

The chain couples TRBV10-2 to TRBJ1-1; 7 nucleotides line up with TRBD1. This CDR3 is 16 amino acids long. Germline CDR1 and CDR2: WSHSY and SAAADI. V lost 2 bases and J lost 0; bases outside the gene matches: 6. CDR3 protein: CASSETGQRMNTEAFF. CDR3 nucleotide sequence: TGCGCCAGCAGTGAGACGGGACAGCGAATGAACACTGAAGCTTTCTTT.

The chain employs TRBV7-2 and TRBJ2-6; D gene uncertain. Trimming left V 3 bases short and J 4 bases short, with 7 bases between. Per the germline V gene, CDR1 is SGHTA and CDR2 is FQGNSA. The CDR3 is 14 amino acids. The DNA of the CDR3 is TGTGCCAGCAGCTTCGACACGGGGGCCAACGTCCTGACTTTC. Translation gives CASSFDTGANVLTF.

The chain joins TRBV6-6 to TRBJ2-3; possibly TRBD2 for D (5 bases). V lost 4 bases, J lost 5 bases, and 13 bases lay in between. The CDR3 spans 14 residues. Germline V lookup: CDR1 MNHNY, CDR2 SVGAGI (reference sequence). DNA for the CDR3: TGTGCCAGCAGTTCTCAACTTGCGGGAGATACGCAGTATTTT. Translating gives CASSSQLAGDTQYF.

Points on this clone: Other DNA sequences from this sample encode an identical CDR3 as well. The chain carries TRBV7-3 and TRBJ2-2; D is unresolved. V dropped 3 bases and J dropped 5 bases, with 7 bases sitting between them. This CDR3 is 13 amino acids long. The germline CDR1 and CDR2 sequences are SGHTA and FQGTGA. CDR3 loop: CASSLSGTGELFF. For the CDR3, the DNA is TGTGCCAGCAGCTTGAGTGGAACCGGGGAGCTGTTTTTT.

Regarding this clone: This sample also contains other DNA sequences that code for the same CDR3. This chain uses TRBV18 with TRBJ2-2, with 7 positions matching TRBD1. The CDR3 consists of 15 residues. Trimming cost V 4 bases and J 0 bases; bases outside gene matches: 2. Germline CDR1 reads KGHSH; CDR2 reads LQKENI. The CDR3 spells CASSLGTANTGELFF. CDR3 coding DNA: TGTGCCAGCTCACTGGGGACAGCGAACACCGGGGAGCTGTTTTTT.

The rearrangement uses TRBV6-4 and TRBJ2-1; D might be TRBD1 (6 bases). The CDR3 runs to 15 residues. CDR1 and CDR2 (germline): MRHNA, SNTAGT. V lost 3 bases and J 1 base, leaving 10 bases between the germline ends. The CDR3 sequence is CASSEQGLSYNEQFF. The CDR3 DNA is TGTGCCAGCAGTGAACAGGGCCTTTCCTACAATGAGCAGTTCTTC.

The chain recombines TRBV9 with TRBJ2-2; TRBD2 agrees at 7 bases. This CDR3 contains 17 residues. CDR1 and CDR2 (germline): SGDLS, YYNGEE. Losses at the gene ends were 4 bases for V and 6 bases for J; bases not matched to a gene: 15. This chain's CDR3 is CASSPRRSSGSAGELFF. The CDR3 DNA reads as TGTGCCAGCAGCCCGCGCCGATCTAGCGGTTCAGCCGGGGAGCTGTTTTTT. Filled out from reference TRBV9 and TRBJ2-2, the complete variable domain reads DSGVTQTPKHLITATGQRVTLRCSPRSGDLSVYWYQQSLDQGLQFLIQYYNGEERAKGNILERFSAQQFPDLHSELNLSSLELGDSALYFCASSPRRSSGSAGELFFGEGSRLTVL.

V is TRBV6-1 and J is TRBJ2-3; 10 bases align to TRBD2. Germline loops: CDR1 MNHNS, CDR2 SASEGT. The CDR3 sequence is 15 residues long. V gave up 6 bases and J gave up 2 bases; unmatched junction bases: 5. The CDR3 nucleotides are TGTGCCAGCAGACCCGGGACTAGCGCCACAGATACGCAGTATTTT. It specifies CASRPGTSATDTQYF.

This chain connects TRBV6-6 to TRBJ2-7; TRBD2 matches at 8 bases. Germline V gene lookup returns CDR1 MNHNY and CDR2 SVGAGI (reference sequence). This CDR3 is built from 14 residues. V lost 0 bases, J lost 4 bases, and 2 bases stayed unmatched. CDR3 DNA sequence: TGTGCCAGCAGTTACTCTAGCGGGGTTTACGAGCAGTACTTC. Its translation: CASSYSSGVYEQYF.

V usage is TRBV5-4 and J usage is TRBJ2-6; unclear D gene. The germline CDR1 and CDR2 sequences are SGHNT and YYREEE (reference sequence). The germline V and J ends were trimmed by 3 bases and 4 bases, with 8 bases remaining between them. This CDR3 contains 14 residues. The CDR3 coding sequence is TGTGCCAGCAGCTCACACGGCGGGGCCAACGTCCTGACTTTC. It yields the protein CASSSHGGANVLTF.

V gene TRBV7-9 combines with J gene TRBJ1-3; D unresolved. CDR1 SEHNR and CDR2 FQNEAQ come from the germline V gene (reference sequence). The CDR3 totals 12 residues. V lost 2 bases and J lost 7, with 6 bases in between. Here the CDR3 reads CASSLTWNTIYF. CDR3 in DNA: TGTGCCAGCAGCTTAACCTGGAACACCATATATTTT.

The CDR3, as DNA: TGTGCCAGTAGGATCTACAGCGACAACTATGGCTACACCTTC. This translates into CASRIYSDNYGYTF. The chain recombines TRBV19 with TRBJ1-2; D gene uncertain. Trimming cost V 6 bases and J 2 bases, with 13 bases left between them. The CDR3 is made up of 14 amino acids. CDR1 and CDR2 (germline): LNHDA, SQIVND (reference sequence).

V and J are TRBV2 and TRBJ1-4, with TRBD1 matching over 7 bases. CDR1 SNHLY and CDR2 FYNNEI come from the germline V gene. The CDR3 spans 11 residues. J gave up 8 bases and V 8 bases, and 2 bases lay outside the gene matches. The CDR3 protein is CASRTGEKLFF. The CDR3, as DNA: TGTGCCAGCCGGACAGGCGAAAAACTGTTTTTT. The variable domain in full, with the rest retrieved from reference TRBV2 and TRBJ1-4, is EPEVTQTPSHQVTQMGQEVILRCVPISNHLYFYWYRQILGQKVEFLVSFYNNEISEKSEIFDDQFSVERPDGSNFTLKIRSTKLEDSAMYFCASRTGEKLFFGSGTQLSVL.

This sequence joins TRBV9 and TRBJ2-1; TRBD1 agrees at 8 bases. Germline CDR1 SGDLS, CDR2 YYNGEE. The CDR3 contains 16 residues. The V gene end was trimmed by 3 bases and the J gene end by 0 bases; junction bases not matched to a gene: 5. CDR3 in DNA: TGTGCCAGCAGCGCTCTAGGACAGGGCTCCTACAATGAGCAGTTCTTC. This gives the protein CASSALGQGSYNEQFF.

This sequence joins TRBV5-1 and TRBJ1-4, with TRBD1 matching over 7 bases. Germline values: CDR1 SGHRS, CDR2 YFSETQ. V lost 4 bases and J lost 7; bases outside the gene matches: 7. The CDR3 spans 14 residues. The CDR3 coding sequence is TGCGCCAGCAGCATACAGGGGTACGGTGAAAAACTGTTTTTT. Encoded protein: CASSIQGYGEKLFF.

This clone showed up just once. V usage is TRBV9 and J usage is TRBJ1-1; a weak D match, TRBD1 (6 bases). Germline CDR1 and CDR2: SGDLS and YYNGEE. V was cut by 2 bases and J by 3 bases, with 11 bases left in between. This CDR3 contains 14 residues. The CDR3 region is CASSVRGSDTEAFF. In DNA form, the CDR3 reads TGTGCCAGCAGCGTGAGGGGGTCGGACACTGAAGCTTTCTTT.

J is TRBJ1-1 and V is TRBV18; D is unresolved. The germline V gene has CDR1 KGHSH and CDR2 LQKENI. This CDR3 comprises 15 residues. The V end was cut by 3 bases, the J end by 0 bases, with 11 bases between. The CDR3 here is CASSPTEAMNTEAFF. In nucleotides, the CDR3 is TGTGCCAGCTCACCGACGGAGGCGATGAACACTGAAGCTTTCTTT.

The chain joins TRBV7-2 to TRBJ2-7, with D possibly TRBD1 on 7 matching bases. With 4 bases removed from V and 1 base from J, the gap between germline ends came to 14 bases. The CDR3 is 15 amino acids. Germline loops: CDR1 SGHTA, CDR2 FQGNSA. The CDR3 protein is CASSSEAGQSYEQYF. The CDR3 DNA sequence: TGTGCCAGCAGCTCCGAGGCGGGACAGTCCTACGAGCAGTACTTC.

The V call is TRBV7-8, the J call TRBJ2-5, with D hard to call. V lost 1 base and J 5 bases, leaving 8 bases between the germline ends. The germline gives CDR1 SGHVS, CDR2 FQNEAQ. CDR3 length: 13 residues. The CDR3 loop is CASSLGGWETQYF. CDR3 coding DNA: TGTGCCAGCAGCTTAGGTGGTTGGGAGACCCAGTACTTC.

The chain employs TRBV30 and TRBJ1-1, with 8 nucleotides matching TRBD1. The CDR3 runs 13 residues. CDR1 and CDR2 (germline): GTSNPN, SVGIG (reference sequence). As DNA, the CDR3 is TGTGCTCGGAGCCGAGACAGGGGAACTGAAGCTTTCTTT. This translates into CARSRDRGTEAFF.

This clone was picked up a small number of times. The rearrangement uses TRBV5-6 and TRBJ1-6; a possible D gene is TRBD1 (6 bases). From germline, CDR1 is SGHDT and CDR2 YYEEEE. The V end lost 1 base, the J end lost 6 bases, and 11 bases lay between the germline ends. The CDR3 is made up of 15 amino acids. The CDR3 loop is CASSLKGGGNSPLHF. The CDR3 coding sequence is TGTGCCAGCAGCTTGAAAGGGGGTGGTAATTCACCCCTCCACTTT.

The count of this clone is one. This chain connects TRBV5-1 to TRBJ2-3, with D perhaps TRBD1 or TRBD2 (6 bases each). This CDR3 has 15 residues. V lost 0 bases, J lost 2 bases, and 10 bases lay in between. Germline-derived CDR1 and CDR2 are SGHRS and YFSETQ. The CDR3: CASSLGGGTTDTQYF. CDR3 bases: TGCGCCAGCAGCTTGGGAGGGGGGACCACAGATACGCAGTATTTT.

The chain recombines TRBV19 with TRBJ1-6, with a weak D call TRBD1 (5 bases). The CDR3 loop spans 13 amino acids. CDR1 and CDR2 (germline): LNHDA, SQIVND (reference sequence). The V and J ends lost 4 bases and 7 bases respectively, with 8 bases between them. Here the CDR3 reads CASSTGRNSPLHF. The CDR3 DNA sequence: TGTGCCAGTAGTACAGGGAGAAATTCACCCCTCCACTTT.

The CDR3 protein is CASSLGSTQNIQYF. In DNA form, the CDR3 reads TGCGCCAGCAGCTTGGGGTCTACCCAAAACATTCAGTACTTC. The V and J genes are TRBV5-1 and TRBJ2-4; no clear D. The length of the CDR3 is 14 residues. Trimming removed 0 bases at V and 5 bases at J, with 9 bases between. The germline CDR1 and CDR2 sequences are SGHRS and YFSETQ.

The chain is built from TRBV2 and TRBJ2-2; D ambiguous. The CDR3 totals 16 residues. Germline loops: CDR1 SNHLY, CDR2 FYNNEI. V was pared by 3 bases and J by 5 bases, with 16 bases between. The CDR3 here is CASSDTLQSRTGELFF. The CDR3 nucleotides read TGTGCCAGCAGTGATACGCTACAGAGTCGGACCGGGGAGCTGTTTTTT. Together with reference TRBV2 and TRBJ2-2, the CDR3 gives the full variable domain: EPEVTQTPSHQVTQMGQEVILRCVPISNHLYFYWYRQILGQKVEFLVSFYNNEISEKSEIFDDQFSVERPDGSNFTLKIRSTKLEDSAMYFCASSDTLQSRTGELFFGEGSRLTVL.

The V call is TRBV19, the J call TRBJ1-6; 12 bases align to TRBD1. V shed 8 bases and J 6 bases; nucleotides not matched to a gene: 8. Germline V gene sequence: CDR1 LNHDA, CDR2 SQIVND (reference sequence). CDR3 size: 16 residues. In nucleotides, the CDR3 is TGTGCCAGTCTTTCGCCGGGACAGGGGGCTAATTCACCCCTCCACTTT. It translates to CASLSPGQGANSPLHF.

The rearrangement links TRBV2 to TRBJ2-2; 7 positions agree with TRBD2. V lost 7 bases, J lost 0 bases, and 5 bases stayed unmatched. The CDR3 consists of 15 residues. CDR1 and CDR2 from the germline V gene are SNHLY and FYNNEI. Written as DNA, the CDR3 is TGTGCCAGCAATCAGCGGGGCGCGAACACCGGGGAGCTGTTTTTT. Its protein is CASNQRGANTGELFF.